The 23 T cell receptor beta chains listed next were all sequenced from one sample in a study of response to subunit inactivated influenza vaccine. One entry per CDR3 protein results from TCRdb running MiXCR on the RT-PCR reads. Altogether about 170,000 distinct CDR3 sequences are present, about an eighth being singletons, with the ten largest covering 25% to 30%. The same specimen was also included in a second study, on T cells expressing NK-cell markers. From that study: Generation of TCR beta cDNA was performed by 5'RACE template switching incorporating UMIs.

The sequenced sample was CD8+ T cells sorted from PBMCs, obtained 11 to 12 days after vaccination. These receptors were collected from a man aged 45-65 years who received an inactivated influenza vaccine.

This clonotype was seen only a few times. This chain connects TRBV9 to TRBJ2-1; D is possibly TRBD1 or TRBD2 (6 bases each). Trimming took 1 base from V and 7 from J, leaving 15 bases between them. Germline CDR1 SGDLS, CDR2 YYNGEE. There are 15 residues in the CDR3. In DNA, the CDR3 is TGTGCCAGCAGCGTATCCGGGGGCGTACGTAATGAGCAGTTCTTC. It is translated as CASSVSGGVRNEQFF.

The table lists this clonotype with many counts. V and J are TRBV6-1 and TRBJ2-2, with D tentatively TRBD1 (5 bases). Trimming stripped 1 base from V and 1 base from J, with 13 bases between. The CDR3 covers 17 residues. Germline CDR1 MNHNS, CDR2 SASEGT. CDR3 nucleotides: TGTGCCAGCAGTGAAGGCAGGGCAGAACTGAACACCGGGGAGCTGTTTTTT. Translating gives CASSEGRAELNTGELFF.

This clonotype was seen only a few times. This chain connects TRBV3-1 to TRBJ2-6, with D maybe TRBD1 (5 bases). V was pared by 3 bases and J by 0 bases, with 6 bases between. CDR3 length: 15 amino acids. Germline lookup yields CDR1 LGHDT and CDR2 YNNKEL (reference sequence). DNA of the CDR3: TGTGCCAGCAGCCAGCAGGGCTCTGGGGCCAACGTCCTGACTTTC. Protein sequence: CASSQQGSGANVLTF.

This chain uses TRBV12-3 or TRBV12-4 with TRBJ2-2; 11 bases fit TRBD2. The CDR3 contains 16 residues. V dropped 8 bases and J dropped 5; count of bases not matched to a gene: 10. For the CDR3, the DNA is TGTGCCAGCCCCTTGAGGCTAGCGGGAGGTACCGGGGAGCTGTTTTTT. The encoded protein is CASPLRLAGGTGELFF.

Ten or more counts support this clonotype. The rearrangement links TRBV11-2 to TRBJ2-1; 9 bases fit TRBD2. The CDR3 is 16 amino acids. V shed 5 bases, J shed 8 bases, and the junction held 13 bases outside the gene matches. The germline V gene encodes CDR1 SGHAT and CDR2 FQNNGV. CDR3 residues: CASSPHLAGSSDEQFF. CDR3 nucleotide sequence: TGTGCCAGCAGCCCACACCTAGCGGGATCGTCGGATGAGCAGTTCTTC.

This clonotype was detected a few times. This chain connects TRBV27 to TRBJ1-2; 7 bases line up with TRBD1. The CDR3 is 14 amino acids. Trimming at V came to 5 bases and at J to 5 bases, leaving 8 bases not matched to a gene. Germline V gives CDR1 MNHEY, CDR2 SMNVEV (reference sequence). DNA of the CDR3: TGTGCCAGCAGTCCAGACAGGGACCCATATGGCTACACCTTC. Translated, it gives CASSPDRDPYGYTF.

This clonotype has at least ten counts. The V and J genes are TRBV4-3 and TRBJ1-6; D unresolved. The germline V gene encodes CDR1 LGHNA and CDR2 YSLEER. The germline V and J ends were trimmed by 1 base and 5 bases, with 6 bases remaining between them. This CDR3 region has 14 residues. This chain's CDR3 is CASSQGTHNSPLHF. CDR3 sequence (DNA): TGCGCCAGCAGCCAAGGAACGCATAATTCACCCCTCCACTTT.

This clonotype has a handful of counts. This chain connects TRBV5-1 to TRBJ2-7; the match to TRBD1 covers 8 bases. V dropped 4 bases and J dropped 2; count of bases not matched to a gene: 14. The CDR3 consists of 17 residues. Germline V gene data show CDR1 as SGHRS and CDR2 as YFSETQ. The CDR3: CASSRETGVSLTYEQYF. Written as DNA, the CDR3 is TGCGCCAGCAGCAGGGAGACAGGGGTTTCCCTTACCTACGAGCAGTACTTC. The full variable domain, in which reference TRBV5-1 and TRBJ2-7 provide the parts outside the CDR3, is KAGVTQTPRYLIKTRGQQVTLSCSPISGHRSVSWYQQTPGQGLQFLFEYFSETQRNKGNFPGRFSGRQFSNSRSEMNVSTLELGDSALYLCASSRETGVSLTYEQYFGPGTRLTVT.

V usage is TRBV9 and J usage is TRBJ1-1, with D perhaps matching TRBD1 (6 bases). From germline, CDR1 is SGDLS and CDR2 YYNGEE. This CDR3 contains 15 residues. Trimming pared 3 bases from V and 6 bases from J, leaving 18 bases between. The DNA for the CDR3 is TGTGCCAGCAGCGACTTTGGGGGGGCTTCGTCTGAAGCTTTCTTT. Protein: CASSDFGGASSEAFF. The full variable domain, its missing parts supplied by reference TRBV9 and TRBJ1-1, is DSGVTQTPKHLITATGQRVTLRCSPRSGDLSVYWYQQSLDQGLQFLIQYYNGEERAKGNILERFSAQQFPDLHSELNLSSLELGDSALYFCASSDFGGASSEAFFGQGTRLTVV.

V gene TRBV5-6 combines with J gene TRBJ2-7; D assignment may be TRBD1 or TRBD2 (5 bases each). Germline V gene sequence: CDR1 SGHDT, CDR2 YYEEEE. The CDR3 has 15 amino acids. V was clipped by 4 bases and J by 0 bases, with 14 bases between them. Here the CDR3 DNA reads TGTGCCAGCAGCCCGGGGACCGAGAGCTCCTACGAGCAGTACTTC. Translating it yields CASSPGTESSYEQYF.

This clonotype was detected a few times. The rearrangement joins TRBV9 to TRBJ1-1; 8 bases align to TRBD1. Trimming cost V 2 bases and J 4 bases; bases outside gene matches: 13. Germline CDR1 SGDLS, CDR2 YYNGEE. This CDR3 contains 17 residues. CDR3 region: CASSVDRGHAGATEAFF. The CDR3 DNA follows: TGTGCCAGCAGCGTCGACAGGGGCCACGCTGGGGCCACTGAAGCTTTCTTT.

Points on this clonotype: A much larger clone lies a single base off, so this may be a read error. The chain links TRBV6-1 to TRBJ2-1, with TRBD1 matching over 7 bases. Germline CDR1 reads MNHNS; CDR2 reads SASEGT. The CDR3 runs to 15 residues. V was clipped by 7 bases and J by 6 bases; unmatched bases: 12. CDR3 sequence reads: CASMNRGFTCNEQFF. The CDR3 DNA reads TGTGCCAGCATGAACAGGGGATTCACCTGCAATGAGCAGTTCTTC.

The sample holds a few counts of this clonotype. The rearrangement joins TRBV10-3 to TRBJ2-1; D gene ambiguous. V was trimmed by 3 bases and J by 5 bases, leaving 5 bases between them. The germline V gene encodes CDR1 ENHRY and CDR2 SYGVKD. This CDR3 region has 12 residues. CDR3 in amino acids: CAISESDNEQFF. CDR3 DNA: TGTGCCATCAGTGAATCAGACAATGAGCAGTTCTTC.

This chain links TRBV19 with TRBJ2-7; TRBD1 is a possible D gene (5 bases). The CDR3 contains 14 residues. CDR1 is LNHDA, CDR2 SQIVND, per germline (reference sequence). V dropped 5 bases and J dropped 7 bases, with 18 bases sitting between them. The chain's CDR3 is CASSVQTVGGEQYF. CDR3 DNA: TGTGCCAGTAGTGTCCAGACAGTCGGTGGGGAGCAGTACTTC.

The table lists this clonotype with a few counts. The chain joins TRBV11-2 to TRBJ1-1; D ambiguous. The germline V and J ends were trimmed by 2 bases and 3 bases, with 7 bases remaining between them. The CDR3 totals 13 residues. Germline V gene sequence: CDR1 SGHAT, CDR2 FQNNGV. CDR3 nucleotide sequence: TGTGCCAGCAGCTTAAACCCTGACACTGAAGCTTTCTTT. It specifies CASSLNPDTEAFF. The variable domain in full, completed from reference TRBV11-2 and TRBJ1-1, reads EAGVAQSPRYKIIEKRQSVAFWCNPISGHATLYWYQQILGQGPKLLIQFQNNGVVDDSQLPKDRFSAERLKGVDSTLKIQPAKLEDSAVYLCASSLNPDTEAFFGQGTRLTVV.

This clonotype showed up just a few times. CDR3 protein: CATSAPTGGGEQFF. In nucleotides, the CDR3 is TGTGCCACCAGTGCGCCAACAGGGGGCGGTGAGCAGTTCTTC. This chain joins TRBV24-1 and TRBJ2-1; 9 positions match TRBD1. This CDR3 is 14 amino acids long. Germline CDR1 is KGHDR and CDR2 is SFDVKD. Trimming cost V 5 bases and J 9 bases; bases outside gene matches: 7.

There are many counts of this clonotype. The chain employs TRBV6-2 or TRBV6-3 and TRBJ2-7; 7 bases map to TRBD1. This CDR3 spans 14 amino acids. The germline CDR1 and CDR2 sequences are MNHEY and SVGEGT. The ends lost 2 bases at V and 4 bases at J; junction bases unmatched: 5. The CDR3: CASSYPGTVYEQYF. The CDR3 DNA is TGTGCCAGCAGTTACCCCGGGACAGTATACGAGCAGTACTTC.

This chain uses TRBV6-2 or TRBV6-3 with TRBJ2-1, with D hard to call. The V and J ends lost 2 bases and 7 bases respectively, with 9 bases between them. The CDR3 extends over 13 amino acids. Per the germline V gene, CDR1 is MNHEY and CDR2 is SVGEGT. The CDR3 sequence is CASSYNVANEQFF. CDR3 bases: TGTGCCAGCAGTTACAATGTAGCTAATGAGCAGTTCTTC.

The J gene is TRBJ2-1, the V gene TRBV7-8, with D possibly TRBD2 on 5 matching bases. The germline V gene encodes CDR1 SGHVS and CDR2 FQNEAQ. CDR3 length equals 14 residues. With 7 bases removed from V and 0 bases from J, the gap between germline ends came to 10 bases. CDR3: CASNLGSSYNEQFF. CDR3 bases: TGTGCCAGCAATCTGGGGAGCTCCTACAATGAGCAGTTCTTC.

This clonotype was picked up many times. The chain has TRBV7-9 and TRBJ1-3, with a possible D match to TRBD1 (6 bases). The length of the CDR3 is 14 residues. Germline assignment: CDR1 SEHNR and CDR2 FQNEAQ (reference sequence). V was trimmed by 3 bases and J by 4 bases, leaving 10 bases between them. As DNA, the CDR3 is TGTGCCAGCAGCTTTACAGGGTTCGGAAACACCATATATTTT. Protein product: CASSFTGFGNTIYF. Filled out from reference TRBV7-9 and TRBJ1-3, the complete variable domain reads DTGVSQNPRHKITKRGQNVTFRCDPISEHNRLYWYRQTLGQGPEFLTYFQNEAQLEKSRLLSDRFSAERPKGSFSTLEIQRTEQGDSAMYLCASSFTGFGNTIYFGEGSWLTVV.

Only a few counts were recorded for this clonotype. The chain employs TRBV12-3 or TRBV12-4 and TRBJ2-1; the D is unclear. This CDR3 spans 14 amino acids. The V end was cut by 2 bases, the J end by 4 bases, with 9 bases between. Here the CDR3 reads CASSLKSVYNEQFF. As DNA, the CDR3 is TGTGCCAGCAGTTTAAAGTCCGTGTACAATGAGCAGTTCTTC.

The chain couples TRBV27 to TRBJ2-1, with 14 bases lining up with TRBD2. Germline-derived CDR1 and CDR2 are MNHEY and SMNVEV (reference sequence). The length of the CDR3 is 18 residues. The CDR3 bases are TGTACCTGCAGTTTTAAGTGTAGGACTAGCGGGAGGTGCAATGAGCAGTTCTTC. Protein: CTCSFKCRTSGRCNEQFF.

This clonotype came up many times. The V call is TRBV4-2, the J call TRBJ2-3, with a weak D call TRBD2 (5 bases). The V gene's germline CDR1 is LGHNA and CDR2 YNFKEQ. The germline V and J ends were trimmed by 4 bases and 4 bases, with 18 bases remaining between them. The length of the CDR3 is 16 residues. CDR3 in amino acids: CASSPPSGPEADTQYF. The DNA of the CDR3 is TGTGCCAGCAGCCCCCCGTCCGGACCGGAGGCAGATACGCAGTATTTT.